The subject of this entry is one T cell receptor (beta chain). This sample was taken from a study of siplizumab effects on memory and regulatory T cells. Germline loops: CDR1 SGHRS, CDR2 YFSETQ. This CDR3 spans 16 amino acids. Trimming cost V 6 bases and J 0 bases; bases outside gene matches: 7. Clones were read by immunoSEQ multiplex PCR, and TCRdb kept only the in-frame ones, dropping some. The sample shows about 100,000 clones, over 90% of them seen only once. The receptor comes from a human donor in good health. Sequencing input: non-Treg CD4+ T cells sorted from blood. This chain connects TRBV5-1 to TRBJ2-1, with TRBD2 matching 9 bases. CDR3 nucleotide sequence: TGCGCCAGCACAGGGGGTAGCGGGAGCTCCTACAATGAGCAGTTCTTC. Amino acid sequence: CASTGGSGSSYNEQFF. The full variable domain, completed using reference TRBV5-1 and TRBJ2-1, is KAGVTQTPRYLIKTRGQQVTLSCSPISGHRSVSWYQQTPGQGLQFLFEYFSETQRNKGNFPGRFSGRQFSNSRSEMNVSTLELGDSALYLCASTGGSGSSYNEQFFGPGTRLTVL.